The 12 T cell receptor beta chains below come from one sample, sequenced in a study of vaccination effects on CD4 cells after COVID-19. Sequencing used immunoSEQ multiplex PCR; TCRdb keeps in-frame clones, though not all of them. Found here are approximately 74,000 clones, roughly 74% of them singletons; the top ten hold around 2.9%. The antigens for these receptors are not known. Under the ViraFEST assay, PBMC were stimulated with viral peptide pools so that antigen-specific CD4+ T cells expanded. Sequencing was performed afterwards. A roughly 10-day culture period preceded the isolation of CD4+ T cells. Having tested negative for nucleocapsid antibodies, the vaccine recipients showed no prior SARS-CoV-2 infection. Sequences were derived from CD4+ T cells from PBMCs cultured with HCoV-NL63 spike peptides, sampled before COVID-19 vaccination. These receptors were obtained from a human donor who received a COVID-19 vaccine.

This clone has only one observation. The rearrangement links TRBV7-9 to TRBJ2-7; perhaps TRBD1 as D (5 bases). V was shortened by 5 bases and J by 6 bases, with 11 bases between the two germline ends. Germline V gene sequence: CDR1 SEHNR, CDR2 FQNEAQ (reference sequence). The CDR3 totals 12 residues. CDR3 sequence: CASSRQGSEQYV. The DNA for the CDR3 is TGTGCCAGCAGCCGGCAGGGATCCGAGCAGTACGTC.

The J gene is TRBJ1-4, the V gene TRBV5-1; D is uncertain. The CDR3 is 14 residues long. CDR1 is SGHRS, CDR2 YFSETQ, per germline. V shed 0 bases and J shed 7 bases, with 10 bases lying between them. This chain's CDR3 is CASSLDSPPEKLFF. As DNA, the CDR3 is TGCGCCAGCAGCTTGGACAGCCCTCCTGAAAAACTGTTTTTT.

The chain carries TRBV5-1 and TRBJ1-3; D remains unclear. The CDR3 spans 17 residues. With 0 bases removed from V and 2 bases from J, the gap between germline ends came to 15 bases. CDR1 and CDR2 (germline): SGHRS, YFSETQ. The CDR3 region is CASSLALSGDTGNTIYF. The CDR3 DNA reads as TGCGCCAGCAGCTTGGCCCTGAGTGGTGATACTGGAAACACCATATATTTT.

The J gene is TRBJ2-2, the V gene TRBV5-1, with 8 bases fitting TRBD2. CDR1 and CDR2 (germline): SGHRS, YFSETQ. V shed 4 bases and J 4 bases; nucleotides not matched to a gene: 15. The CDR3 sequence is 18 residues long. Here the CDR3 DNA reads TGCGCCAGCAGCCCTTGGTTGGCCAGCGGGGGTTTCACCGGGGAGCTGTTTTTT. Translated, it gives CASSPWLASGGFTGELFF.

The chain employs TRBV5-8 and TRBJ2-1; D possibly corresponds to TRBD2 (6 bases). This CDR3 is 15 amino acids long. Germline V lookup: CDR1 SGHTS, CDR2 YDEGEE. The V end lost 7 bases, the J end lost 5 bases, and 19 bases lay between the germline ends. The CDR3: CASPRTTFGNNEQFF. DNA of the CDR3: TGTGCCAGCCCTAGGACTACCTTTGGAAACAATGAGCAGTTCTTC.

The V and J genes are TRBV27 and TRBJ2-1; 16 nucleotides align to TRBD2. CDR1 is MNHEY, CDR2 SMNVEV, per germline (reference sequence). The CDR3 consists of 18 residues. Trimming took 4 bases from V and 6 from J; bases not matched to a gene: 9. For the CDR3, the DNA is TGTGCCAGCAGTTCACTGGGACTAGCGGGGGGGCAGCGCAATGAGCAGTTCTTC. Its protein is CASSSLGLAGGQRNEQFF.

V usage is TRBV18 and J usage is TRBJ1-4, with D unclear. Germline V gene data show CDR1 as KGHSH and CDR2 as LQKENI. V shed 3 bases and J shed 3 bases, with 14 bases lying between them. This CDR3 is 16 amino acids long. CDR3 loop: CASSPAVYGANEKLFF. The CDR3, as DNA: TGTGCCAGCTCACCCGCGGTTTATGGGGCTAATGAAAAACTGTTTTTT.

In its sample, this clone was seen a few times. The genes are TRBV7-8 and TRBJ2-7, with 7 bases lining up with TRBD1. The CDR3 totals 14 residues. Trimming at V came to 2 bases and at J to 6 bases, leaving 7 bases not matched to a gene. Germline assignment: CDR1 SGHVS and CDR2 FQNEAQ. The CDR3 nucleotides read TGTGCCAGCAGCTTACAGACAGGGTCGACCGAGCAGTACGTC. Its protein is CASSLQTGSTEQYV.

This sequence joins TRBV19 and TRBJ1-5; TRBD1 aligns across 8 bases. Per germline, CDR1 LNHDA and CDR2 SQIVND (reference sequence). The V and J ends lost 7 bases and 2 bases, in that order; junction bases with no gene match: 4. The CDR3 consists of 14 residues. CDR3 residues: CASTAGGRNQPQHF. CDR3 coding DNA: TGTGCCAGTACCGCAGGGGGCCGCAATCAGCCCCAGCATTTT. Supplemented by reference TRBV19 and TRBJ1-5, the full variable domain reads DGGITQSPKYLFRKEGQNVTLSCEQNLNHDAMYWYRQDPGQGLRLIYYSQIVNDFQKGDIAEGYSVSREKKESFPLTVTSAQKNPTAFYLCASTAGGRNQPQHFGDGTRLSIL.

The chain joins TRBV4-2 to TRBJ2-5; D may be TRBD2 (5 bases). V dropped 0 bases and J dropped 7 bases, with 9 bases sitting between them. The germline V gene has CDR1 LGHNA and CDR2 YNFKEQ. This CDR3 region has 13 residues. CDR3 coding DNA: TGTGCCAGCAGCCAAGAGGAGGTCGGGACCCAGTACTTC. This translates into CASSQEEVGTQYF.

V gene TRBV12-5 combines with J gene TRBJ1-2; 9 bases are shared with TRBD1. This CDR3 spans 15 amino acids. Germline V gives CDR1 LGHNT, CDR2 FRNRAP. V lost 1 base, J lost 4 bases, and 4 bases stayed unmatched. CDR3 nucleotide sequence: TGTGCTAGTGGTTTGGGGACAGGGGATTTCTATGGCTACACCTTC. This encodes CASGLGTGDFYGYTF.

V and J are TRBV7-2 and TRBJ1-1, with 7 bases fitting TRBD1. Germline V gene data show CDR1 as SGHTA and CDR2 as FQGNSA. This CDR3 is 15 amino acids long. V gave up 4 bases and J gave up 3 bases; unmatched junction bases: 8. The CDR3 DNA is TGTGCCAGCAGCTCCTCAGGGGGGGTCTACACTGAAGCTTTCTTT. Translated, it gives CASSSSGGVYTEAFF.